Listed below are T cell receptor beta chains from one sample, sequenced in a study of cytotoxic CD8 clonotypes in ibrutinib-treated CLL. This table comes from immunoSEQ multiplex PCR, and its TCRdb copy is limited to in-frame clones, with some not included. This sample has roughly 150,000 clones, with 81% found just once. Sequenced material: PBMCs, taken after 12 months of ibrutinib treatment. Receptors were obtained from a human donor with chronic lymphocytic leukemia. Each CDR3 is given without its conserved first and last residue. Each record gives: J gene, V gene, CDR3 protein.

TRBJ2-7,TRBV7-2,ASSLAPTGVRVEQY
TRBJ1-2,TRBV6-5,ASSYSRVLNYGYT
TRBJ2-5,TRBV28,ASSQAGSAGETQY
TRBJ2-6,TRBV2,ASSISRTTGANVLT
TRBJ2-7,TRBV28,ASSGRTRSAYEQY
TRBJ2-1,TRBV12-5,ASGLVAGVESQF
TRBJ2-2,TRBV19,ASLQGQYTGELF
TRBJ1-2,TRBV2,ASSELENFYGYT
TRBJ1-5,TRBV10-3,ATQTGGDQPQH
TRBJ1-5,TRBV18,ASSGYSNQPQH
TRBJ2-1,TRBV7-3,ASSPGGIGSRSNEQF
TRBJ2-1,TRBV28,ASSLVASGFNEQF
TRBJ1-4,TRBV29-1,SVSDRKTTNEKLF
TRBJ2-5,TRBV4-1,ASSLGGAGSETQY
TRBJ1-4,TRBV9,ASSASGQGYEKLF
TRBJ2-6,TRBV18,ASSPMETGANVLT
TRBJ2-7,TRBV6-1,ATNRDRLVYEQY
TRBJ2-7,TRBV28,ASSRGYEQY
TRBJ2-5,TRBV5-1,ASSLGPGTQETQY
TRBJ1-2,TRBV30,AWQGAHGYT
TRBJ1-4,TRBV18,ASSPQDEKLF
TRBJ2-6,TRBV5-1,ASSPTGTESSGANVLT
TRBJ2-7,TRBV5-4,ASSLTGRHEQY
TRBJ1-3,TRBV10-3,AISESEAGTGNTIY
TRBJ1-1,TRBV11-3,ASSQQGGTEAF